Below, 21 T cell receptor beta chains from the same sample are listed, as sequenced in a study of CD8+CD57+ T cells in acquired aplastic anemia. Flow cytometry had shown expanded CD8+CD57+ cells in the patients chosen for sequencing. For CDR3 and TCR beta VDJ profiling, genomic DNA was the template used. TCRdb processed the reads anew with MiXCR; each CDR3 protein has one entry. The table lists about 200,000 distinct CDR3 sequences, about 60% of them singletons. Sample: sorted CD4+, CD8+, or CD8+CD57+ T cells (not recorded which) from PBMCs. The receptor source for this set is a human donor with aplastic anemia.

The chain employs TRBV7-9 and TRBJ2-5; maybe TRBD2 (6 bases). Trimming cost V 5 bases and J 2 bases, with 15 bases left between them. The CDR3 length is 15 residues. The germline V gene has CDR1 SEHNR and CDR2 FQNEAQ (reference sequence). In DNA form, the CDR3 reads TGTGCCAGCAGCCCGTGGGGGGAGCCACAAGAGACCCAGTACTTC. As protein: CASSPWGEPQETQYF.

CDR3 bases: TGTGCCATCAGTGATGGGTGGACAGATACGCAGTATTTT. Translated: CAISDGWTDTQYF. This chain links TRBV10-3 with TRBJ2-3; no clear D. The CDR3 runs to 13 residues. V was trimmed by 3 bases and J by 3 bases, leaving 7 bases between them. The germline V gene encodes CDR1 ENHRY and CDR2 SYGVKD.

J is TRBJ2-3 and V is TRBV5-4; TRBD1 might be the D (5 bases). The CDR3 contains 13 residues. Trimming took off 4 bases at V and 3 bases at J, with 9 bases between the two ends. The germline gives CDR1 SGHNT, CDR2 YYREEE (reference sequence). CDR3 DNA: TGTGCCAGCAGCGCACAGGTAACAGATACGCAGTATTTT. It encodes CASSAQVTDTQYF.

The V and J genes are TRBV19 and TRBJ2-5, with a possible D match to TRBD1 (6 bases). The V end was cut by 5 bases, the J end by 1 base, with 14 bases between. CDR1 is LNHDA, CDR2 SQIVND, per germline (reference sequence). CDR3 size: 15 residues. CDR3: CASSAWSRGQETQYF. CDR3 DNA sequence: TGTGCCAGTAGTGCCTGGAGCAGGGGCCAAGAGACCCAGTACTTC.

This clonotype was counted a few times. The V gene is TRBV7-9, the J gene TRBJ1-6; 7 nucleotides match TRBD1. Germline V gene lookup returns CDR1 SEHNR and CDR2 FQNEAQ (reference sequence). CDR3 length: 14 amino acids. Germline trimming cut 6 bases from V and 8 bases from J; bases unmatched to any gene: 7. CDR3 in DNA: TGTGCCAGCAGATCGGGACAGATCTATTCACCCCTCCACTTT. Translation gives CASRSGQIYSPLHF.

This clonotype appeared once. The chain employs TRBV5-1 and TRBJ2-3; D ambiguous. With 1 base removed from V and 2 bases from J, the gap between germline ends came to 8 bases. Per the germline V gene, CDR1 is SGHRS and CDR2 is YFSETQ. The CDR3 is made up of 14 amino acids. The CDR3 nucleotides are TGCGCCAGCAGCTTGTCGATGGACACAGATACGCAGTATTTT. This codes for CASSLSMDTDTQYF.

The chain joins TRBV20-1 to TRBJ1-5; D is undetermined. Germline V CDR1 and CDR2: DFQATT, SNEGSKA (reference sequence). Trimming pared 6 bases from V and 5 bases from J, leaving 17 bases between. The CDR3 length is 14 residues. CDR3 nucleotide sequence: TGCAGTGCAACTAGGTATGGGTGGGATCAGCCCCAGCATTTT. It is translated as CSATRYGWDQPQHF.

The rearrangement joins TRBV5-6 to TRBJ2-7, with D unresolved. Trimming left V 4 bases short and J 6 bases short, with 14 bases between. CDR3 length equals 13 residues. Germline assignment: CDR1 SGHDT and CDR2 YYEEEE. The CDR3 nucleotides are TGTGCCAGCAGCCAGCTTCGGATGGGCGAGCAGTACTTC. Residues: CASSQLRMGEQYF.

CDR3 sequence (DNA): TGCAGTGCTAGAGATCTGGGGACGGCGGTAGAGCAGCCCCAGCATTTT. Protein: CSARDLGTAVEQPQHF. The V call is TRBV20-1, the J call TRBJ1-5, with a tentative D call TRBD1 (5 bases). Trimming took 0 bases from V and 7 from J, leaving 19 bases between them. The CDR3 contains 16 residues. Germline V lookup: CDR1 DFQATT, CDR2 SNEGSKA (reference sequence).

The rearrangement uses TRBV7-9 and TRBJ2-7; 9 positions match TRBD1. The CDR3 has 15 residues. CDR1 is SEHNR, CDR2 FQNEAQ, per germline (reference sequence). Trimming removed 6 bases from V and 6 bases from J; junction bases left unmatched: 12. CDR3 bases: TGTGCCAGCAGTTTACTGGGACAGGGTTATCGCGAGCAGTACTTC. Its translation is CASSLLGQGYREQYF.

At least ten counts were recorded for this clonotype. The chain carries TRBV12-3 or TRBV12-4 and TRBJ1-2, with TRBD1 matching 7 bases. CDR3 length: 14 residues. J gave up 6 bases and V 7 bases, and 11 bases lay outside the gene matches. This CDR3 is CASTHTGTENGYTF. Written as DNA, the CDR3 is TGTGCCAGCACCCACACCGGGACAGAGAATGGCTACACCTTC.

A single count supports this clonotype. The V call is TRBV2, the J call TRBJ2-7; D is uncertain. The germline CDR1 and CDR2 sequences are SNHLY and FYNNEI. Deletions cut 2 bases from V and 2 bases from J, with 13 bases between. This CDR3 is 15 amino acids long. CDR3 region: CASSEFELPTYEQYF. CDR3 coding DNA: TGTGCCAGCAGTGAATTCGAACTCCCTACCTACGAGCAGTACTTC.

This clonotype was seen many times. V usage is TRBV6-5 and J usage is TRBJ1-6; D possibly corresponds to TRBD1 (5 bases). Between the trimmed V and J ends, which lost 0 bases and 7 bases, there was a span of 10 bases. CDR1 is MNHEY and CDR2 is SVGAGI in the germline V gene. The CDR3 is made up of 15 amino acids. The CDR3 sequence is CASSYSGLLNSPLHF. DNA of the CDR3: TGTGCCAGCAGTTACTCGGGACTGCTAAATTCACCCCTCCACTTT.

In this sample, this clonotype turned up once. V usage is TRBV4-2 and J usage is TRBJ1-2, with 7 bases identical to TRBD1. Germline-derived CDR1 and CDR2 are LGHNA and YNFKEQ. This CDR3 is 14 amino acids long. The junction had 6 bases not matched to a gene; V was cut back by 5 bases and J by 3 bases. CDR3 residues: CASSEGQGDYGYTF. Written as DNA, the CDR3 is TGTGCCAGCAGCGAAGGGCAGGGGGACTATGGCTACACCTTC.

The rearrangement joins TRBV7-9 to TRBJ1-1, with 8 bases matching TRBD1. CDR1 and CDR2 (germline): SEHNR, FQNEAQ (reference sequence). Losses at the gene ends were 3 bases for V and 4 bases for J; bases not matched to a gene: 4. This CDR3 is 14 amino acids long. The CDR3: CASSLKTGGTEAFF. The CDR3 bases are TGTGCCAGCAGCTTGAAAACAGGGGGCACTGAAGCTTTCTTT.

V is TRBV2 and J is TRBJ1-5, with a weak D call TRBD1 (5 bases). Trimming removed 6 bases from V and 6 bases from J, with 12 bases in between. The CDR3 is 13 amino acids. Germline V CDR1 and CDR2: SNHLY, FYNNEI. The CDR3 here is CASRQETGQPQHF. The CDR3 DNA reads TGTGCCAGCAGACAGGAGACGGGTCAGCCCCAGCATTTT. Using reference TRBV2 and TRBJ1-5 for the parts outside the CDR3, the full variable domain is EPEVTQTPSHQVTQMGQEVILRCVPISNHLYFYWYRQILGQKVEFLVSFYNNEISEKSEIFDDQFSVERPDGSNFTLKIRSTKLEDSAMYFCASRQETGQPQHFGDGTRLSIL.

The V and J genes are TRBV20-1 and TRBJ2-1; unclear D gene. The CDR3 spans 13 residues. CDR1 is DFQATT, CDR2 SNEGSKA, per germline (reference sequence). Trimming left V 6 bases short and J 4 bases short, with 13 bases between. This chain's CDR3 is CSARRELYNEQFF. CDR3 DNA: TGCAGTGCCAGAAGAGAACTGTACAATGAGCAGTTCTTC.

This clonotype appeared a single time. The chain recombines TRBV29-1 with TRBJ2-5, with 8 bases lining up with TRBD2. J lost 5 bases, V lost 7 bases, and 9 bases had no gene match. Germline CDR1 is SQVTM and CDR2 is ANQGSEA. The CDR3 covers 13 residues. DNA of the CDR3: TGCAGCGCTCTTAGCGGGGATCAGGAGACCCAGTACTTC. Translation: CSALSGDQETQYF.

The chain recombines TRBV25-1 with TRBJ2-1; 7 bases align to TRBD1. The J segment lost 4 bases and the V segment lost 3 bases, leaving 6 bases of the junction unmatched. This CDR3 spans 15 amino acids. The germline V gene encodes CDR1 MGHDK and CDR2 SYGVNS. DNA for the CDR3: TGTGCCAGCAGTGACCGGGACAGCAGTTACAATGAGCAGTTCTTC. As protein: CASSDRDSSYNEQFF. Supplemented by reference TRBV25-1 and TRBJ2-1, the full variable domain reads EADIYQTPRYLVIGTGKKITLECSQTMGHDKMYWYQQDPGMELHLIHYSYGVNSTEKGDLSSESTVSRIRTEHFPLTLESARPSHTSQYLCASSDRDSSYNEQFFGPGTRLTVL.

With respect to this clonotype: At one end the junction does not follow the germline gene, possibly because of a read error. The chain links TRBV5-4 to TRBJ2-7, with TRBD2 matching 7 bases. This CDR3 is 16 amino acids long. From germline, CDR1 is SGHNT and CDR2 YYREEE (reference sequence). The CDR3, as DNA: TGCGCCAGCAGCTTGGGACCAGCGGGATATAGCTACGAGCAGTACTTC. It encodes CASSLGPAGYSYEQYF.

CDR3 bases: TGTGCCAGCAGCCCCCGACTAGCGAACCAAGAGACCCAGTACTTC. Its protein is CASSPRLANQETQYF. The chain recombines TRBV7-2 with TRBJ2-5; 8 bases are a match to TRBD2. J gave up 0 bases and V 5 bases, and 5 bases lay outside the gene matches. CDR1 SGHTA and CDR2 FQGNSA come from the germline V gene. The CDR3 spans 15 residues.